The 14 T cell receptor beta chains listed next were all sequenced from one sample in a study of cytomegalovirus exposure and HLA in healthy donors. Both 60 Vbeta primers and 13 Jbeta primers went into the PCR. Some clones are missing from TCRdb's copy, which holds only in-frame ones; the method was immunoSEQ multiplex PCR. The data show 150,000 to 200,000 clones, roughly 78% seen once. Sequenced material: PBMCs. The receptors stem from a woman aged 40-49 years in good health and CMV-seronegative.

The chain has TRBV9 and TRBJ2-3; TRBD2 is a possible D gene (6 bases). Trimming cost V 4 bases and J 2 bases, with 17 bases left between them. The CDR3 loop spans 16 amino acids. Per germline, CDR1 SGDLS and CDR2 YYNGEE. As DNA, the CDR3 is TGTGCCAGCAGCCCCACTGAGCGGGCCCTCACAGATACGCAGTATTTT. It is translated as CASSPTERALTDTQYF.

This clone was seen more than once but under ten times. The rearrangement uses TRBV28 and TRBJ1-5; D gene unclear. From germline, CDR1 is MDHEN and CDR2 SYDVKM. CDR3 length: 13 residues. The V end was cut by 5 bases, the J end by 3 bases, with 8 bases between. CDR3: CASSTPVNQPQHF. The CDR3 coding sequence is TGTGCCAGCAGTACACCTGTCAATCAGCCCCAGCATTTT.

J is TRBJ1-3 and V is TRBV19; D possibly corresponds to TRBD1 (6 bases). V was shortened by 7 bases and J by 0 bases, with 13 bases between the two germline ends. The germline gives CDR1 LNHDA, CDR2 SQIVND (reference sequence). This CDR3 has 15 residues. CDR3 nucleotides: TGTGCCAGTACCATAACAGGGAGCTCTGGAAACACCATATATTTT. Translation gives CASTITGSSGNTIYF.

The chain joins TRBV5-5 to TRBJ2-5; D is uncertain. The CDR3 has 11 amino acids. Germline lookup yields CDR1 SGHKS and CDR2 YYEKEE (reference sequence). V lost 2 bases and J lost 4, with 3 bases in between. CDR3 region: CASSFGETQYF. The CDR3 DNA reads TGTGCCAGCAGCTTCGGAGAGACCCAGTACTTC. The full variable domain, with the rest looked up from reference TRBV5-5 and TRBJ2-5, is DAGVTQSPTHLIKTRGQQVTLRCSPISGHKSVSWYQQVLGQGPQFIFQYYEKEERGRGNFPDRFSARQFPNYSSELNVNALLLGDSALYLCASSFGETQYFGPGTRLLVL.

The chain employs TRBV9 and TRBJ2-1, with TRBD2 matching 7 bases. V shed 0 bases, J shed 3 bases, and the junction held 0 bases outside the gene matches. This CDR3 is built from 14 residues. Per germline, CDR1 SGDLS and CDR2 YYNGEE. The CDR3 bases are TGTGCCAGCAGCGTAGGGGACTACTACAATGAGCAGTTCTTC. It yields the protein CASSVGDYYNEQFF.

The chain joins TRBV7-2 to TRBJ1-2, with D possibly being TRBD1 (5 bases). V lost 2 bases and J 4 bases, leaving 11 bases between the germline ends. Germline assignment: CDR1 SGHTA and CDR2 FQGNSA. CDR3 size: 14 residues. The CDR3 DNA follows: TGTGCCAGCAGCTTATTCAGGGTCGGCTATGGCTACACCTTC. It specifies CASSLFRVGYGYTF. Based on the CDR3 plus reference TRBV7-2 and TRBJ1-2, the full variable domain is GAGVSQSPSNKVTEKGKDVELRCDPISGHTALYWYRQSLGQGLEFLIYFQGNSAPDKSGLPSDRFSAERTGGSVSTLTIQRTQQEDSAVYLCASSLFRVGYGYTFGSGTRLTVV.

The rearrangement links TRBV6-6 to TRBJ1-3; D unresolved. Germline CDR1 reads MNHNY; CDR2 reads SVGAGI (reference sequence). The CDR3 length is 16 residues. Trimming removed 2 bases at V and 0 bases at J, with 11 bases between. In nucleotides, the CDR3 is TGTGCCAGCAGTTACGTCGGTCTGAGCTCTGGAAACACCATATATTTT. It encodes CASSYVGLSSGNTIYF.

This clone was seen a single time. This chain links TRBV25-1 with TRBJ1-1; unclear D gene. From germline, CDR1 is MGHDK and CDR2 SYGVNS. The CDR3 spans 16 residues. The ends were cut back, 2 bases at V and 2 bases at J, with 15 bases in the middle. The CDR3 sequence: CASSEQVGGGNTEAFF. The DNA of the CDR3 is TGTGCCAGCAGTGAACAGGTGGGAGGAGGAAACACTGAAGCTTTCTTT.

This chain connects TRBV4-1 to TRBJ1-2; D is unclear. Between the trimmed V and J ends, which lost 1 base and 3 bases, there was a span of 12 bases. The germline V gene encodes CDR1 MGHRA and CDR2 YSYEKL. This CDR3 is built from 15 residues. This CDR3 is CASSQAEGTHYGYTF. CDR3 coding DNA: TGCGCCAGCAGCCAAGCTGAGGGCACACACTATGGCTACACCTTC.

J is TRBJ2-7 and V is TRBV11-2; tentatively, D is TRBD1 (5 bases). The length of the CDR3 is 13 residues. Germline V lookup: CDR1 SGHAT, CDR2 FQNNGV. Trimming cost V 1 base and J 4 bases, with 8 bases left between them. CDR3 nucleotides: TGTGCCAGCAGCTTAGTACAGGTATACGAGCAGTACTTC. This codes for CASSLVQVYEQYF.

This chain links TRBV11-3 with TRBJ2-1; 9 positions agree with TRBD1. The V segment lost 2 bases and the J segment 10 bases; nucleotides outside the gene matches: 9. CDR3 size: 15 residues. Germline V gene lookup returns CDR1 SGHNT and CDR2 YENEEA. The CDR3, as DNA: TGTGCCAGCAGCTTATTTGGACAGGGGCCAGGGGAGCAGTTCTTC. Its protein product is CASSLFGQGPGEQFF.

The CDR3: CASSTGGRTGELFF. CDR3 coding DNA: TGTGCCAGCAGTACAGGGGGCCGCACCGGGGAGCTGTTTTTT. The chain uses TRBV28 and TRBJ2-2; 9 bases align to TRBD1. CDR1 is MDHEN and CDR2 is SYDVKM in the germline V gene. The CDR3 totals 14 residues. V was clipped by 5 bases and J by 4 bases; unmatched bases: 2.

The chain joins TRBV5-4 to TRBJ2-7; D is undetermined. Trimming took off 3 bases at V and 0 bases at J, with 4 bases between the two ends. Germline V lookup: CDR1 SGHNT, CDR2 YYREEE (reference sequence). This CDR3 spans 12 amino acids. The CDR3 sequence is CASSSSSYEQYF. CDR3 coding DNA: TGTGCCAGCAGCTCGAGCTCCTACGAGCAGTACTTC.

This clone has just a few counts. The rearrangement uses TRBV5-8 and TRBJ2-3; TRBD2 matches 12 bases. Trimming removed 4 bases from V and 10 bases from J; junction bases left unmatched: 16. The CDR3 runs to 17 residues. Germline lookup yields CDR1 SGHTS and CDR2 YDEGEE. This CDR3 reads CASSLVATSGGRTPQYF. CDR3 nucleotide sequence: TGTGCCAGCAGCCTCGTTGCGACTAGCGGGGGACGTACCCCGCAGTATTTT.